This TCR beta chain was profiled in a study of blood T cell repertoires in COVID-19. In the original workflow: By means of reference gene primer amplification, nucleated cell counts were estimated. Sequenced by immunoSEQ multiplex PCR; TCRdb stores in-frame clones only, minus some. V and J calls and clone size are those listed in that table; D and trimming were worked out from the DNA. This table has roughly 250,000 clones, approximately 86% appearing once. Patients in Seattle were enrolled during active infection, then followed longitudinally. CDR3 length: 15 amino acids. The V and J ends lost 6 bases and 4 bases respectively, with 15 bases between them. Germline V CDR1 and CDR2: MNHEY, SVGAGI.

The gene calls are TRBV6-5 and TRBJ1-4, with D perhaps matching TRBD1 (5 bases). The material sequenced was peripheral blood. The TCR sequence derives from a human donor with COVID-19, enrolled during active disease. The donor label of this sample is uncertain. The chain's CDR3 is CASSLMGQGNEKLFF. In DNA, the CDR3 is TGTGCCAGCAGCCTCATGGGGCAGGGTAATGAAAAACTGTTTTTT.